The 3 T cell receptor beta chains presented below share a single source sample, sequenced in a study of T-cell reconstitution after alpha-beta-depleted transplantation in children. Preparation of the TCRbeta library involved a method that used unique molecular identifiers. TCRdb re-called the PCR reads with MiXCR, one entry per CDR3 protein. The data show roughly 120,000 distinct CDR3 sequences, with 10% seen just once and less than 35% held by the top ten. Sequences were derived from PBMCs, sampled before TCRalphabeta/CD19-depleted stem cell transplant. These receptors were taken from a boy aged 2 to 10 with acute lymphoblastic leukemia, due to receive a stem cell transplant.

This clonotype has at least ten counts. The chain joins TRBV20-1 to TRBJ2-3, with TRBD1 matching over 9 bases. Trimming cost V 0 bases and J 1 base; bases outside gene matches: 2. This CDR3 spans 15 amino acids. Germline V gene data show CDR1 as DFQATT and CDR2 as SNEGSKA (reference sequence). In nucleotides, the CDR3 is TGCAGTGCTAGAGATTACAGGGGGCGCACAGATACGCAGTATTTT. It yields the protein CSARDYRGRTDTQYF.

The chain has TRBV2 and TRBJ1-4; 7 bases map to TRBD1. The CDR3 runs 14 residues. Germline CDR1 is SNHLY and CDR2 is FYNNEI. The V segment lost 4 bases and the J segment 4 bases; nucleotides outside the gene matches: 3. CDR3 residues: CASSATGVNEKLFF. The CDR3 DNA follows: TGTGCCAGCAGTGCAACAGGGGTTAATGAAAAACTGTTTTTT.

There are many counts of this clonotype. The chain employs TRBV20-1 and TRBJ2-5, with TRBD2 matching 7 bases. J was trimmed by 4 bases and V by 0 bases; bases with no gene match: 2. Germline V CDR1 and CDR2: DFQATT, SNEGSKA (reference sequence). The CDR3 is 13 amino acids. The CDR3 sequence: CSARDPGGETQYF. CDR3 nucleotides: TGCAGTGCTAGAGATCCGGGGGGAGAGACCCAGTACTTC.